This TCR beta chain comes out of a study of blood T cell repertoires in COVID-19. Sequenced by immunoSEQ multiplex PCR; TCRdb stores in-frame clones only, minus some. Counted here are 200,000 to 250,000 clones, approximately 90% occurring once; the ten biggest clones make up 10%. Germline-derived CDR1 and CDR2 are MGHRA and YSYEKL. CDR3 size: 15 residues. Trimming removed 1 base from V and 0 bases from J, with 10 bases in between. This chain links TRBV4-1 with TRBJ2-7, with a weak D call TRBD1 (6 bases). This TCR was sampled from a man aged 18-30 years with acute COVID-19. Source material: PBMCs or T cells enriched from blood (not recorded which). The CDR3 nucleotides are TGCGCCAGCAGCCAAGGGGACAAGAGCTCCTACGAGCAGTACTTC. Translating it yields CASSQGDKSSYEQYF.